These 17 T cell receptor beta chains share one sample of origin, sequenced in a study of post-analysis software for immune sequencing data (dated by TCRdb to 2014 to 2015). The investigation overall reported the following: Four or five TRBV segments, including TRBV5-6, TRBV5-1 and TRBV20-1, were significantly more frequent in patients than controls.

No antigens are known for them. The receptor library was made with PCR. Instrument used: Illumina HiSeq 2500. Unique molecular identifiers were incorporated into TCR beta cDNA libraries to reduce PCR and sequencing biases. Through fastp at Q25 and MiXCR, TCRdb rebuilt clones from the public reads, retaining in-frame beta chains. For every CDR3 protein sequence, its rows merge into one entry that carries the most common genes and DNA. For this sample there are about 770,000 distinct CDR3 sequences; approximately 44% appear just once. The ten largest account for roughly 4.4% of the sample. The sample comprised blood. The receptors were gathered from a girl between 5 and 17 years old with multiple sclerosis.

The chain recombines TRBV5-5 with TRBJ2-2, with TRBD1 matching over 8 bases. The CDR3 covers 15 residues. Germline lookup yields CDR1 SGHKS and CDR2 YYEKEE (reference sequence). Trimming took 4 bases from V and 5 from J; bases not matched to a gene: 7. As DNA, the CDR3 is TGTGCCAGCAGCACCGGGACAGGCGAGACCGGGGAGCTGTTTTTT. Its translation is CASSTGTGETGELFF.

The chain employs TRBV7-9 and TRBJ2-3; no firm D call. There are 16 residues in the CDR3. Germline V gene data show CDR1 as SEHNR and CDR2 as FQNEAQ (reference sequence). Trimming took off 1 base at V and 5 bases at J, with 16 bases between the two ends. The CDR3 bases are TGTGCCAGCAGCTTAGGCGGCGGAACCTGGGGAGATACGCAGTATTTT. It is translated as CASSLGGGTWGDTQYF.

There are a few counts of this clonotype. Here the CDR3 reads CSARGRTSGRAGYNEQFF. The CDR3 coding sequence is TGCAGTGCTAGGGGGAGGACTAGCGGGAGGGCCGGCTACAATGAGCAGTTCTTC. The chain carries TRBV20-1 and TRBJ2-1; 15 bases agree with TRBD2. The V gene end was trimmed by 3 bases and the J gene end by 3 bases; junction bases not matched to a gene: 9. The CDR3 has 18 residues. Germline V gives CDR1 DFQATT, CDR2 SNEGSKA (reference sequence).

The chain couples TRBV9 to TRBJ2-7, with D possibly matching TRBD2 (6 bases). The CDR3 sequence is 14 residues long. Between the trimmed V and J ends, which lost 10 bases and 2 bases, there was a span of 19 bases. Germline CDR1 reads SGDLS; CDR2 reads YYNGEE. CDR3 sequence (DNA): TGTGCCGTCTACGGGGAGCGGGCCACCTACGAGCAGTACTTC. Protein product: CAVYGERATYEQYF.

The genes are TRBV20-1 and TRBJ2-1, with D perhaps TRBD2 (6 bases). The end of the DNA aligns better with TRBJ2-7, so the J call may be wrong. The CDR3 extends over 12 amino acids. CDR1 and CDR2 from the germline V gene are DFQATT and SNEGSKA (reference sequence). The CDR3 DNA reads TGCAGTGCTCCTGGAGGGTACAATGAGCAGTACTTC. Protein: CSAPGGYNEQYF.

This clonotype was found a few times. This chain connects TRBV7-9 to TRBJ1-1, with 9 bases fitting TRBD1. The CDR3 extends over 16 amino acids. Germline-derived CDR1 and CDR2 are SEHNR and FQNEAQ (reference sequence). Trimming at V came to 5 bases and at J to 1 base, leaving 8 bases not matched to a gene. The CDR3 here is CASSRLQGARNTEAFF. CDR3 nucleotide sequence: TGTGCCAGCAGCCGACTACAGGGGGCAAGGAACACTGAAGCTTTCTTT.

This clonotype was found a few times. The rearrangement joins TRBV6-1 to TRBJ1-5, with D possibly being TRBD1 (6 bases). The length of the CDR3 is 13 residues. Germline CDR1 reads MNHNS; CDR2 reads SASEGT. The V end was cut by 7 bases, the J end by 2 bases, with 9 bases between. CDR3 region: CASTGVGNQPQHF. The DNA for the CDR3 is TGTGCCAGCACAGGGGTTGGCAATCAGCCCCAGCATTTT.

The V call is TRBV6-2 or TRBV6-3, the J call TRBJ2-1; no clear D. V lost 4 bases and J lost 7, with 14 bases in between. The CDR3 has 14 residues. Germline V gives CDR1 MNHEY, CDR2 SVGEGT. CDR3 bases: TGTGCCAGCAGTTGGCCCTATGGGAAGAATGAGCAGTTCTTC. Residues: CASSWPYGKNEQFF.

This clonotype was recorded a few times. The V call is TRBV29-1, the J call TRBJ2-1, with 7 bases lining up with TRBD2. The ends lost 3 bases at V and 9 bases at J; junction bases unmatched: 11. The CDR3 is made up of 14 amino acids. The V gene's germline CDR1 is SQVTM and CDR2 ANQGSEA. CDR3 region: CSVEGGPLDSEQFF. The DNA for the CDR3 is TGCAGCGTTGAGGGAGGGCCCCTCGACAGTGAGCAGTTCTTC.

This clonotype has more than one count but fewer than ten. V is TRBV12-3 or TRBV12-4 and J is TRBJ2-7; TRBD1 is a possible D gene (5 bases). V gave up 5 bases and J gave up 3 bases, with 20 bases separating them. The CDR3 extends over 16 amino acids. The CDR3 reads CASSPRLQSGLYEQYF. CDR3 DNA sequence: TGTGCCAGCAGTCCCCGTCTGCAGTCAGGGCTCTACGAGCAGTACTTC.

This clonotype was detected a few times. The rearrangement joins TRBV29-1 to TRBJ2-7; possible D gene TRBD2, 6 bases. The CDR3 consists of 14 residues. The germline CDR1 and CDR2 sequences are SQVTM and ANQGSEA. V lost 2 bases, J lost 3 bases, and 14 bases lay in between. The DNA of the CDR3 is TGCAGCGTTGAACGCGACCACGGGGGCTACGAGCAGTACTTC. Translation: CSVERDHGGYEQYF.

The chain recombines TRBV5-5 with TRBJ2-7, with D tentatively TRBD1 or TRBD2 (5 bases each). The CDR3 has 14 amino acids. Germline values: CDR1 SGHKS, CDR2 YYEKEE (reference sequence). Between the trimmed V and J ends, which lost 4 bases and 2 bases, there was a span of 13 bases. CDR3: CASSPGTYAYEQYF. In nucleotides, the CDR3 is TGTGCCAGCAGCCCCGGGACCTATGCCTACGAGCAGTACTTC.

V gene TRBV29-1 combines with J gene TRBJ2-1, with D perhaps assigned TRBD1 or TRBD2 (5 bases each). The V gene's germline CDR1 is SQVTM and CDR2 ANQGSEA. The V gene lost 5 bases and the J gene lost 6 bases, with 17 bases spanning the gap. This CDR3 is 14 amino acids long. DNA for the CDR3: TGCAGCGTTAAGTCTGGGGACCACCCCAATGAGCAGTTCTTC. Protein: CSVKSGDHPNEQFF.

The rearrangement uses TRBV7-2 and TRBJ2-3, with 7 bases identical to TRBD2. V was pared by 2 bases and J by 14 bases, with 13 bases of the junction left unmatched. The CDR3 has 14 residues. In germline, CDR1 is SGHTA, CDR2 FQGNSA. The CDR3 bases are TGTGCCAGCAGCTTAACAAGTTCGGCGGGAGAAAGGTATTTT. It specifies CASSLTSSAGERYF.

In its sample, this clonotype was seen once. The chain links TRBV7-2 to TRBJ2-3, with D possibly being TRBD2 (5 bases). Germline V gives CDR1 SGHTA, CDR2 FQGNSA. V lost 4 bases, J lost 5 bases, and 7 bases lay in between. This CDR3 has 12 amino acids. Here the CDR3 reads CASSYTRDTQYF. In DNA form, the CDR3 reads TGTGCCAGCAGCTACACTAGAGATACGCAGTATTTT.

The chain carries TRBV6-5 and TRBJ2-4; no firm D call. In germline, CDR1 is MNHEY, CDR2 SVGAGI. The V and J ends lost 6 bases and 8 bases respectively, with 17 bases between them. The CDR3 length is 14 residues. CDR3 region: CASRRTPHADIQYF. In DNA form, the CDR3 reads TGTGCCAGCAGGAGAACGCCACATGCGGACATTCAGTACTTC.

CDR3 sequence: CSASDSQETQYF. The DNA for the CDR3 is TGCAGTGCTAGCGACTCCCAAGAGACCCAGTACTTC. The chain recombines TRBV20-1 with TRBJ2-5; D remains unclear. V lost 3 bases and J 1 base, leaving 6 bases between the germline ends. This CDR3 has 12 residues. CDR1 DFQATT and CDR2 SNEGSKA come from the germline V gene (reference sequence).